The entry below gives a single T cell receptor beta chain sequence along with its context. Its antigen remains unidentified. One junction end disagrees with the germline gene, perhaps due to a read error. This record comes from a study of CD8+CD57+ T cells in acquired aplastic anemia. Study details: Sorting CD4+ and CD8+ cells gave DNA averaging approximately 3 ug.

Study-wide results and limits: For CD8+ Simpson's diversity, patients and controls showed no significant difference. Both patients and controls carried the same twenty-nine CD8+ CDR3 sequences.

Template material for TCR beta VDJ and CDR3 profiling consisted of genomic DNA. TCRdb called the reads again in MiXCR, with one record for every CDR3 protein. The sample has approximately 250,000 distinct CDR3 sequences, roughly 82% seen once. The CDR3 runs 16 residues. Per germline, CDR1 SEHNR and CDR2 FQNEAQ (reference sequence). Patients who underwent sequencing had shown CD8+CD57+ cell expansion by flow cytometry. This sequence originates from a human donor with aplastic anemia. The chain uses TRBV7-9 and TRBJ2-1; possible D gene TRBD2, 7 bases. Sequenced material: sorted CD4+, CD8+, or CD8+CD57+ T cells (not recorded which) from PBMCs. The chain's CDR3 is CARSLQRKGGSDEQFF. CDR3 bases: TGTGCCAGAAGCTTGCAAAGAAAGGGGGGGAGCGATGAGCAGTTCTTC.